This TCR beta chain appears in the sequencing data of a study of shared clonotypes between healthy human individuals. Study-wide results and caveats: Non-shared clonotypes had lower generation probabilities than those shared by all four donors. Genetic and exposure-history diversity was limited by the few donors. Sampling was confined to blood; repertoires within tissues likely differ.

Positive CCR7 selection of CD45RO-negative cells yielded the naive CD8 cells, and terminally differentiated effector memory CD45RA+ cells were excluded. Donors comprised only Caucasian adults living in Nashville, Tennessee. In the case of this clone: No antigen is known for it. This same CDR3 is encoded by further DNA sequences in the sample.

V was pared by 5 bases and J by 3 bases, with 6 bases of the junction left unmatched. The CDR3 spans 15 residues. Germline assignment: CDR1 SEHNR and CDR2 FQNEAQ (reference sequence). Generated by immunoSEQ multiplex PCR, the TCRdb table keeps only in-frame clones and is missing some. This sample has about 2 million clones; about 94% occur once, and the top ten carry approximately 1%. The material sequenced was naive CD8+ T cells sorted from blood. The V and J genes are TRBV7-9 and TRBJ2-7; 11 bases are shared with TRBD2. This clonotype was sampled from a man younger than 30 in good health. The CDR3 reads CASSPPGTSGYEQYF. Written as DNA, the CDR3 is TGTGCCAGCAGCCCCCCCGGGACTAGCGGCTACGAGCAGTACTTC.